The present T cell receptor (beta chain) was sequenced within a study of T cell responses to AZD1222 COVID-19 vaccine. Study at large: Recipients boosted at about 4 weeks or about 12 weeks are pooled. Study outcomes and limitations: AZD1222 recipients seropositive at baseline numbered only six or seven.

This CDR3 region has 18 residues. Germline V gives CDR1 LGHDT, CDR2 YNNKEL (reference sequence). The J segment lost 5 bases and the V segment lost 4 bases, leaving 14 bases of the junction unmatched. Assay used: immunoSEQ multiplex PCR; TCRdb lists only in-frame clones, some missing. The sample holds 150,000 to 200,000 clones, 85% to 95% seen once. To note about this clone: Antigen unknown.

This TCR derives from an adult in good health. This sequence joins TRBV3-1 (or the pseudogene TRBV3-2) and TRBJ2-1; 10 nucleotides align to TRBD1. The sequenced sample was peripheral blood, obtained on day 0 of AZD1222 vaccination. The CDR3 DNA reads TGTGCCAGCAGCCGTACACCTGACAGGGGGCCTCTCCACAATGAGCAGTTCTTC. It encodes CASSRTPDRGPLHNEQFF.